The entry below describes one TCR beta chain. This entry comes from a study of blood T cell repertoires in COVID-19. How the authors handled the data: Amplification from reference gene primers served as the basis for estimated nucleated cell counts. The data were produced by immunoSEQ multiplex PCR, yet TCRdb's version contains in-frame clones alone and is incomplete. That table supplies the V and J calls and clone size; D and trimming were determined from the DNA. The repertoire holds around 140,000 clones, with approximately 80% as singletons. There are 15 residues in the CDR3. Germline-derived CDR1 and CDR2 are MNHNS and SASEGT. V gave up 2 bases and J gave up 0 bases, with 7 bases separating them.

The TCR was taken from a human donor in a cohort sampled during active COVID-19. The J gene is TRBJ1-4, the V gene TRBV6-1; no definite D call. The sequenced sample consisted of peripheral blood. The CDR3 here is CASSETGATNEKLFF. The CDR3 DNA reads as TGTGCCAGCAGTGAAACGGGTGCAACTAATGAAAAACTGTTTTTT.